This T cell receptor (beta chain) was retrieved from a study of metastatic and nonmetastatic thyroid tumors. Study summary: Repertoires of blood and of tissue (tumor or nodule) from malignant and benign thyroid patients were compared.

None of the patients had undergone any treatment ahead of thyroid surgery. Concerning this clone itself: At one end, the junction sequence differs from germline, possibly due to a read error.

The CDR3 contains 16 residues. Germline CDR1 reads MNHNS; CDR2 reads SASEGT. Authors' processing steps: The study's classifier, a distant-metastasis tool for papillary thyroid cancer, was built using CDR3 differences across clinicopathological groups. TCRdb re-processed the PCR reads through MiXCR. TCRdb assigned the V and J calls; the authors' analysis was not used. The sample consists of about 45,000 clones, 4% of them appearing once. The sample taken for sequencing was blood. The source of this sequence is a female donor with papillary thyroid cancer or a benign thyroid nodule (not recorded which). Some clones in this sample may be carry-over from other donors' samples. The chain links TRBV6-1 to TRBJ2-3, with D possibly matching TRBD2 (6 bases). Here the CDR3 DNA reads TGTGCCAGCATTGAAGCAGGAGGAGGGAATACGGATACGCAGTATTTT. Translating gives CASIEAGGGNTDTQYF.